This TCR beta chain appears in the sequencing data of a study of cytomegalovirus exposure and HLA in healthy donors. General study findings and limits: A later analysis found TCR association rates differed by HLA locus, highest for DRB1 and lowest for HLA-C. A later analysis appeared to link common viral pathogens to several of the most significant clusters.

V was trimmed by 4 bases and J by 4 bases, leaving 13 bases between them. In germline, CDR1 is SGHRS, CDR2 YFSETQ. The CDR3 spans 14 residues. Researchers ran the PCR with 60 Vbeta and 13 Jbeta primers. Sequencing was performed with immunoSEQ multiplex PCR; in TCRdb, only in-frame clones are kept and a portion is missing. The sample carries roughly 80,000 clones, 80% recorded once. Worth noting for this clone: Its target is not known.

Sequencing was done on a sample of PBMCs. This TCR was sampled from a male donor in good health and CMV-seronegative. The gene calls are TRBV5-1 and TRBJ2-3; no clear D. The CDR3 bases are TGCGCCAGCAGCCTGAACATGATCCCAGATACGCAGTATTTT. Translated, it gives CASSLNMIPDTQYF.